The T cell receptor (beta chain) under discussion was sequenced for a study of OX40 agonist ivuxolimab in advanced cancers. Study-level findings and limits: Both blood CD4+ and CD8+ T cells showed clonal growth by week 6 at 0.1 to 3.0 mg/kg. Antigen specificity remained undetermined for the expanded peripheral T cells. Averaging showed that CD8+ T cells had more expanded clones than CD4+ did.

Generated by immunoSEQ multiplex PCR, the TCRdb table keeps only in-frame clones and is missing some. Of about 28,000 clones detected, approximately 84% appear once; the ten largest clones hold 28%. Concerning this clone: Antigen: not known.

Germline CDR1 reads SEHNR; CDR2 reads FQNEAQ (reference sequence). This CDR3 is built from 16 residues. Trimming removed 5 bases from V and 7 bases from J; junction bases left unmatched: 15. The gene calls are TRBV7-9 and TRBJ2-3; 7 bases are shared with TRBD2. This TCR derives from an adult with an advanced solid tumor such as melanoma, head and neck, liver or kidney cancer. The sample consisted of CD4+ or CD8+ T cells sorted from blood, taken in a trial of the OX40 agonist ivuxolimab. CDR3 nucleotides: TGTGCCAGCAGCACCCCCTCGGGGGGTTCCCCAAATACGCAGTATTTT. Translating it yields CASSTPSGGSPNTQYF.